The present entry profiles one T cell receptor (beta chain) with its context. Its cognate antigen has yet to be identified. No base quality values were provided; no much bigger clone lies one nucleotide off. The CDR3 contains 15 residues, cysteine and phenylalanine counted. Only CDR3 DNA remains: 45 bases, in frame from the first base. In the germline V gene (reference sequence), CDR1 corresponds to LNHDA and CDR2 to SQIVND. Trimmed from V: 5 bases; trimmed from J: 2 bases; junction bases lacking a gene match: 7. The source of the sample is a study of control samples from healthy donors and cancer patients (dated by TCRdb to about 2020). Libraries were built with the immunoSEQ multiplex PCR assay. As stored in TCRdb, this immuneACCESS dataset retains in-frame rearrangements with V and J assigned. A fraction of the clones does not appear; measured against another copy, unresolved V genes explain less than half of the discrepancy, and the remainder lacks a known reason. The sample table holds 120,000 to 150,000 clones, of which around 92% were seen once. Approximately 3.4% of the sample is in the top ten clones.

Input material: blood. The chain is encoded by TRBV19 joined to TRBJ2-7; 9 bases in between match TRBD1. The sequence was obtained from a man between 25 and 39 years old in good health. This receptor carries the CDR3 CASSFRQGGAYEQYF. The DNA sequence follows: TGTGCCAGTAGTTTCAGACAGGGGGGAGCCTACGAGCAGTACTTC.